This TCR beta chain was identified during a study of blood T cell repertoires in COVID-19. About the research overall: PBMCs, B-cell-depleted T cells, or T cells provided the cDNA or gDNA that made up the material.

Germline loops: CDR1 MDHEN, CDR2 SYDVKM. After removal of 5 bases from V and 0 bases from J, the junction contained 9 bases not matched to a gene. This CDR3 comprises 16 residues. In the original analysis: Estimation of nucleated cell counts relied on the amplification of reference gene primers. Assay: immunoSEQ multiplex PCR; the TCRdb copy retains only in-frame clones and omits some. D and trimming come from the DNA, and the V and J calls and clone size come from that table. The sample carries about 82,000 clones, 81% recorded once. This clone showed up just a few times. The receptor was isolated from a man at least 80 years old with acute or convalescent COVID-19. Sequencing was done on a sample of peripheral blood. The chain couples TRBV28 to TRBJ1-1, with 7 nucleotides matching TRBD1. The CDR3 nucleotides read TGTGCCAGCAGTGGTAGGGGACAGTTCATGAACACTGAAGCTTTCTTT. Translated, it gives CASSGRGQFMNTEAFF. Full variable domain (remainder filled in from reference TRBV28 and TRBJ1-1): DVKVTQSSRYLVKRTGEKVFLECVQDMDHENMFWYRQDPGLGLRLIYFSYDVKMKEKGDIPEGYSVSREKKERFSLILESASTNQTSMYLCASSGRGQFMNTEAFFGQGTRLTVV.